These T cell receptor beta chains were read from a single sample in a study of shared clonotypes between healthy human individuals. Sequencing used immunoSEQ multiplex PCR; TCRdb keeps in-frame clones, though not all of them. The sample has hundreds of thousands of clones, approximately 96% seen once; the top ten hold less than 0.12%. Sequencing was performed on naive CD8+ T cells sorted from blood. These receptors came from a woman in her thirties in good health. The CDR3 runs from the conserved cysteine through the conserved F or W. D genes are given only for firm matches. Size tells how often a clone was seen (once, few, many) or the class of an expanded clone, and some rows leave it out.

d_call j_call v_call clone_size cdr3_nt cdr3_aa
TRBD2 TRBJ2-7 TRBV5-6 NA TGTGCCAGCAGCCTCAGCGGGAGCTCCTACGAGCAGTACTTC CASSLSGSSYEQYF
NA TRBJ2-5 TRBV28 NA TGTGCCATACAGGGTGCCCAAGAGACCCAGTACTTC CAIQGAQETQYF
NA TRBJ2-5 TRBV6-5 NA TGTGCCAGCAGTACCAACTCGGGTTGGGAGACCCAGTACTTC CASSTNSGWETQYF
NA TRBJ1-1 TRBV27 NA TGTGCCAGCAGCACGCCGGGACACCAAGACGGAGCTTTCTTT CASSTPGHQDGAFF
NA TRBJ1-1 TRBV28 NA TGTGCCAGCAGTTTATTCGGACTGAACACTGAAGCTTTCTTT CASSLFGLNTEAFF
NA TRBJ2-1 TRBV5-4 NA TGTGCCAGCTTCCGGGACTCCTACAATGAGCAGTTCTTC CASFRDSYNEQFF
TRBD1 TRBJ1-5 TRBV2 few TGTGCCAGCAGTGGGCAGGGGGGGCTTGGTCAGCCCCAGCATTTT CASSGQGGLGQPQHF
TRBD2 TRBJ2-7 TRBV13 once TGTGCCAGCAGTCCCACGGGGGGGAGCGGCACTCGCGAGCAGTACTTC CASSPTGGSGTREQYF
TRBD2 TRBJ2-7 TRBV27 NA TGTGCCAGCAGTTCTGAGCGGGGGGCTTACGAGCAGTACTTC CASSSERGAYEQYF
NA TRBJ1-2 TRBV28 once TGTGCCAGCAATTTATACCGGACAGCCGCCTATGGCTACACCTTC CASNLYRTAAYGYTF
NA TRBJ2-7 TRBV14 NA TGTGCCAGCAGCCAACAGGACGGGGCCTACGAGCAGTACTTC CASSQQDGAYEQYF
TRBD1 TRBJ2-1 TRBV27 once TGTGCCAGCAGTTTTGAGGGACAGGGGTTCCACAATGAGCAGTTCTTC CASSFEGQGFHNEQFF
NA TRBJ2-1 TRBV4-1 NA TGCGCCAGCAGCTTCCGGCGGAACTCCTACAATGAGCAGTTCTTC CASSFRRNSYNEQFF
TRBD1 TRBJ1-1 TRBV4-1 NA TGCGCCAGCAGCTACGGAGACAGGGGGCTGACTGAAGCTTTCTTT CASSYGDRGLTEAFF
NA TRBJ2-7 TRBV27 NA TGTGCCAGCAGTTCTTTCGGTGGAAAGTCCTACGAGCAGTACTTC CASSSFGGKSYEQYF
NA TRBJ1-2 TRBV7-9 NA TGTGCCAGCAGCCCAACAGGATCAGGGGGCTACACCTTC CASSPTGSGGYTF
NA TRBJ1-1 TRBV28 NA TGTGCCAGCAGTCCGAGAAGGTACACTGAAGCTTTCTTT CASSPRRYTEAFF
NA TRBJ2-5 TRBV5-8 NA TGTGCCAGCAGCTTGGCCAGTAGAGAGACCCAGTACTTC CASSLASRETQYF